In this sample, the clone carrying this TCR beta chain turned up once. CD8+ and CD4+ T cells were negatively isolated; TEMRA cells were FACS-enriched. A quantity of about 0.5 to 1 ug RNA underwent reverse transcription using random hexamers. A single record per CDR3 protein comes from TCRdb applying MiXCR to the immunoSEQ multiplex PCR reads. The sample records 200,000 to 250,000 distinct CDR3 sequences, 95% being singletons. The data were obtained in a study of CD8 T cells in Susac syndrome. V lost 4 bases, J lost 1 base, and 9 bases lay in between. The CDR3 extends over 13 amino acids. The germline V gene has CDR1 DFQATT and CDR2 SNEGSKA (reference sequence).

The genes are TRBV20-1 and TRBJ2-3; D perhaps matches TRBD2 (6 bases). The sequenced sample was CD4+ T cells from PBMCs. The clonotype was recovered from a human donor with multiple sclerosis. This chain's CDR3 is CSAIRLGTDTQYF. The CDR3 bases are TGCAGTGCTATCCGACTAGGCACAGATACGCAGTATTTT.